This T cell receptor (beta chain) was captured in a study of shared clonotypes between healthy human individuals. The overall study: The donor pool was made up of two women and three men aged 18 to 49.

Produced via immunoSEQ multiplex PCR; TCRdb's table is partial and in-frame only. Among over a million clones, roughly 95% were seen once, and the ten largest hold roughly 1.2%. Study-wide results and caveats: Collection of samples was limited to blood; tissue repertoires likely differ.

Comments on this clone: As yet, its antigen is unknown.

V dropped 3 bases and J dropped 0 bases, with 12 bases sitting between them. This CDR3 has 15 residues. Germline values: CDR1 SGHRS, CDR2 YFSETQ. The clonotype was recovered from a man aged 25-45 years in good health. Sequencing input: naive CD4+ T cells sorted from blood. Subset: CD45RA+ positively selected. The V call is TRBV5-1, the J call TRBJ1-1; D may be TRBD1 (5 bases). This chain's CDR3 is CASSYQGDMNTEAFF. The CDR3 DNA sequence: TGCGCCAGCAGCTACCAGGGAGATATGAACACTGAAGCTTTCTTT.